This T cell receptor (beta chain) comes out of a study of response to subunit inactivated influenza vaccine (dated by TCRdb to 2017 to 2018). For the study in its entirety: Deep quantitative T cell receptor repertoire profiling was used in the study to track responses to a trivalent subunit inactivated influenza vaccine. Overall study outcomes, separate from this receptor: According to the authors, only a limited number of new T cells may be recruited by each seasonal influenza vaccination.

The protocol used for the library was RT-PCR. The sequencer listed for this sample is Illumina HiSeq 2500. The public reads were reprocessed in TCRdb via fastp at Q25 and MiXCR, keeping in-frame beta chains. Rows are combined by CDR3 protein, so each entry shows the most common genes and DNA. This sample holds roughly 780,000 distinct CDR3 sequences; around 20% were observed only once. The ten biggest clones cover about a tenth of the sample. The V and J ends are trimmed by 0 bases and 3 bases, leaving 18 bases between them. Per the germline V gene, SGHRS is the CDR1 and YFSETQ is the CDR2. The CDR3 holds 17 amino acids from the cysteine to the phenylalanine. Only the CDR3 region is kept as DNA, spanning 51 bases read in frame from base 1. About this clonotype itself: The antigen it binds to is not known. Per-base quality was not reported, and no clone a single base away is much larger than it.

The rearranged segments are TRBV5-1 and TRBJ1-2; possibly the D gene is TRBD1, per 5 matching bases. The sequences come from PBMCs from blood, collected 4 to 6 days after vaccination. The sequence was collected from a man aged 50-60 years who received an inactivated influenza vaccine. Donor details come from another sample of the same person, matched by shared clones. The CDR3 region has the sequence CASSLAAGLLSYYGYTF. Read as DNA, the sequence is TGCGCCAGCAGCTTGGCGGCAGGGCTTCTTTCTTACTATGGCTACACCTTC.